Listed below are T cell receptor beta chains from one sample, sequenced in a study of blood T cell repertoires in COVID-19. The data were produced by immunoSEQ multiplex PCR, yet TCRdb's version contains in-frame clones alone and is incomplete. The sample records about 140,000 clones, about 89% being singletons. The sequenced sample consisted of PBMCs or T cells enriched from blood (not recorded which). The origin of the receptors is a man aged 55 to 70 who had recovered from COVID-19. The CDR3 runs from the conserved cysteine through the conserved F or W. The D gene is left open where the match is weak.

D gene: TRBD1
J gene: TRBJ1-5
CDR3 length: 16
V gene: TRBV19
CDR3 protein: CASSPQGGAGNQPQHF
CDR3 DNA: TGTGCCAGTAGCCCTCAGGGGGGCGCTGGCAATCAGCCCCAGCATTTT

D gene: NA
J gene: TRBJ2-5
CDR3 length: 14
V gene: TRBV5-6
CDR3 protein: CASSLNRVQETQYF
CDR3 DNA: TGTGCCAGCAGCTTGAACAGGGTGCAAGAGACCCAGTACTTC

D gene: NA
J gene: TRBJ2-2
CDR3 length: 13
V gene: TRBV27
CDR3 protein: CASAGANTGELFF
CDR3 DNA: TGTGCCAGCGCAGGGGCGAACACCGGGGAGCTGTTTTTT

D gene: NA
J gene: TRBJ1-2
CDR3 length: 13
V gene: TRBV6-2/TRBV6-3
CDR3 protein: CASSFSWAGPYTF
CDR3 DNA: TGTGCCAGCAGTTTCTCTTGGGCCGGCCCCTACACCTTC

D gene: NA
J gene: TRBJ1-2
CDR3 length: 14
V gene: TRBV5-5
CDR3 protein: CASSLAVADYGYTF
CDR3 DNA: TGTGCCAGCAGCTTGGCTGTGGCGGACTATGGCTACACCTTC

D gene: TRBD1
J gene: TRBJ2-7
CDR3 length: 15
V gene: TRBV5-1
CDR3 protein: CASRTGTAISYEQYF
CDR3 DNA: TGCGCCAGCAGAACCGGGACAGCTATTTCCTACGAGCAGTACTTC

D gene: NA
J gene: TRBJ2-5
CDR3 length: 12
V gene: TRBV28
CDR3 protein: CASNQQWETQYF
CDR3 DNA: TGTGCCAGCAACCAACAGTGGGAGACCCAGTACTTC

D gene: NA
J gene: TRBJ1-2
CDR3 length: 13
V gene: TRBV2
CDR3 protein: CASSGRGGYGYTF
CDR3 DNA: TGTGCCAGCAGTGGCAGGGGTGGCTATGGCTACACCTTC

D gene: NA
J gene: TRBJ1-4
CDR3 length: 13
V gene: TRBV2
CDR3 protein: CASKRQVNEKLFF
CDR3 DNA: TGTGCCAGCAAGAGACAAGTGAATGAAAAACTGTTTTTT

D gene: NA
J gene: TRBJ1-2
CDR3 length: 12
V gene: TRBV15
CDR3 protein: CATGGGSAGYTF
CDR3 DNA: TGTGCCACCGGGGGGGGATCGGCTGGCTACACCTTC